This T cell receptor beta chain is from a study of CD8+CD57+ T cells in acquired aplastic anemia. Broader study findings: The same twenty-nine CD8+ CDR3 sequences occurred in patients and in controls.

Patients chosen for sequencing had CD8+CD57+ cells that had expanded, as shown by flow cytometry. TCR beta VDJ and CDR3 were profiled, and genomic DNA was the template. In TCRdb, the reads were re-called with MiXCR into one record per CDR3 protein. The table shows approximately 250,000 distinct CDR3 sequences, with 70% to 85% occurring only once. As concerns this clonotype: Its antigen is unidentified. Being one base from a much bigger clone, this may be a read error.

Germline lookup yields CDR1 LGHDT and CDR2 YNNKEL (reference sequence). This CDR3 spans 15 amino acids. The V and J genes are TRBV3-1 and TRBJ1-1, with D maybe TRBD1 (5 bases). The source is a human donor with aplastic anemia. The sample comprised sorted CD4+, CD8+, or CD8+CD57+ T cells (not recorded which) from PBMCs. For the CDR3, the DNA is TGTGCCAGCAGCCAAGATCAGGTTACGGACACTGAAGCTCTCTTT. This translates into CASSQDQVTDTEALF.